The subject of this entry is one T cell receptor (beta chain). The Seattle site enrolled patients during active infection and followed them longitudinally. These data are taken from a study of blood T cell repertoires in COVID-19. Study background: Spain, Italy and the United States supplied samples that represented acute and convalescent COVID-19. T cells, B-cell-depleted T cells, or PBMCs provided the cDNA or gDNA that served as material.

This CDR3 has 12 residues. Germline V gives CDR1 SNHLY, CDR2 FYNNEI. V lost 7 bases to trimming and J lost 1 base, with 7 bases between them. Original methodology: Amplification of reference gene primers provided the estimated nucleated cell counts. The protocol was immunoSEQ multiplex PCR, while the TCRdb copy is restricted to in-frame clones and leaves out a portion. D and trimming come from the DNA, and the V and J calls and clone size come from that table. In the table there are a few hundred thousand clones, about 91% of which are singletons. The clonotype originates from a woman aged 25-40 years with COVID-19, enrolled during active disease. V and J are TRBV2 and TRBJ1-2; tentatively, D is TRBD1 (5 bases). The source material was peripheral blood. The CDR3 DNA follows: TGTGCCAGCAAGCAGGGTAACTATGGCTACACCTTC. It codes for CASKQGNYGYTF.